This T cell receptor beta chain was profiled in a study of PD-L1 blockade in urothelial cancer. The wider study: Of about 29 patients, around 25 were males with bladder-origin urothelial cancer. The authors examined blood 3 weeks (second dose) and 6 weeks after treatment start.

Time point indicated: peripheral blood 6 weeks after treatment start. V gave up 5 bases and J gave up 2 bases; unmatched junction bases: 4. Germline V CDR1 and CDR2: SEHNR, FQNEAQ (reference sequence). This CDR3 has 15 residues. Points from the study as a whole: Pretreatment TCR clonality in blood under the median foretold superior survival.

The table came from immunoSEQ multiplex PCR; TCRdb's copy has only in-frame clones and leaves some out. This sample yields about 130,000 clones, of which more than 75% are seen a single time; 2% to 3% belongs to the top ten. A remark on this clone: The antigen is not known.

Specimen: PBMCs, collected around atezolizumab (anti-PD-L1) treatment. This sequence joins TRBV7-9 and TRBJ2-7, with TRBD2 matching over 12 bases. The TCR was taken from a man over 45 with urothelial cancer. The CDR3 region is CASSTLAGGTYEQYF. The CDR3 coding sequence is TGTGCCAGCAGCACACTAGCGGGAGGCACCTACGAGCAGTACTTC. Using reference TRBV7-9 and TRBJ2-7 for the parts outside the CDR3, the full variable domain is DTGVSQNPRHKITKRGQNVTFRCDPISEHNRLYWYRQTLGQGPEFLTYFQNEAQLEKSRLLSDRFSAERPKGSFSTLEIQRTEQGDSAMYLCASSTLAGGTYEQYFGPGTRLTVT.